This T cell receptor (beta chain) was recovered during a study of monozygotic twins with inflammatory bowel disease. Study findings and constraints: Support was lacking for any single strong IBD-associated signal or clonotype. Different T cell subtypes could not be distinguished.

Remarks on this clonotype: The antigen remains undetermined.

The CDR3 runs 16 residues. Per the germline V gene, CDR1 is MNHEY and CDR2 is SVGAGI. cDNA synthesis was performed in eight separate reactions for each sample. TCRdb reprocessed the 5' RACE reads and reports one entry per CDR3 protein, with no DNA. The table for this sample gives approximately 400,000 distinct CDR3 sequences. This clonotype originated in a human donor with ulcerative colitis or Crohn's disease, or a healthy co-twin of an affected twin (not recorded which). The sequenced sample was blood. The V and J genes are TRBV6-5 and TRBJ2-2; without DNA, the TCRdb call of TRBD2 cannot be checked. This chain's CDR3 is CASSYSIGTNTGELFF.